A selection of T cell receptor beta chains follows, all from one sample in a study of T-cell memory formation after mild COVID-19. TCRdb re-called the 5' RACE reads through MiXCR, storing one row per CDR3 protein. The table shows 450,000 or so distinct CDR3 sequences, with around 25% occurring only once. The sample was PBMCs or a T cell subset sorted from them (not recorded which). These receptors originate from an adult woman who had mild COVID-19 (a few samples of this study predate the infection). Cell type and time point are not known. CDR3s include the opening cysteine and the closing phenylalanine or tryptophan. The D gene is left open where the match is weak. Not every row has a clone size; where given, it reads once, few, many or a size class.

clone size: few; V gene: TRBV6-5; D gene: NA; J gene: TRBJ2-7; CDR3 DNA: TGTGCCAGCAGTTCCGAACTCTACGAGCAGTACTTC; CDR3 protein: CASSSELYEQYF
clone size: NA; V gene: TRBV18; D gene: NA; J gene: TRBJ2-3; CDR3 DNA: TGTGCCAGCTCACGAAAACAGGAGGATACGCAGTATTTT; CDR3 protein: CASSRKQEDTQYF
clone size: many; V gene: TRBV20-1; D gene: TRBD1; J gene: TRBJ2-7; CDR3 DNA: TGCAGTGCTAGGGACCACAGGGGTCCGGGGTACGAGCAGTACTTC; CDR3 protein: CSARDHRGPGYEQYF
clone size: NA; V gene: TRBV2; D gene: TRBD2; J gene: TRBJ2-1; CDR3 DNA: TGTGCCAGCAGCGCGAGTCTAGCGGGAGCTATCCGTCCGTTCTTC; CDR3 protein: CASSASLAGAIRPFF
clone size: NA; V gene: TRBV7-2; D gene: NA; J gene: TRBJ2-7; CDR3 DNA: TGTGCCAGCAGCTTAGGTAGTCTGCCCTACGAGCAGTACTTC; CDR3 protein: CASSLGSLPYEQYF
clone size: few; V gene: TRBV29-1; D gene: NA; J gene: TRBJ2-7; CDR3 DNA: TGCAGCGTTGACGTTGGCTGGTCGGAGCAGTACTTC; CDR3 protein: CSVDVGWSEQYF
clone size: NA; V gene: TRBV5-6; D gene: TRBD1; J gene: TRBJ1-2; CDR3 DNA: TGTGCCAGCAGCTTGGAAAGACAGGGAATGGCGTATGGCTACACCTTC; CDR3 protein: CASSLERQGMAYGYTF
clone size: few; V gene: TRBV7-6; D gene: NA; J gene: TRBJ2-7; CDR3 DNA: TGTGAGTTAGTCGGGAAGGCAACCTACGAGCAGTACTTC; CDR3 protein: CELVGKATYEQYF
clone size: few; V gene: TRBV29-1; D gene: NA; J gene: TRBJ2-2; CDR3 DNA: TGCAGCGTTGAAGATGCCCACTTCAACACCGGGGAGCTGTTTTTT; CDR3 protein: CSVEDAHFNTGELFF
clone size: NA; V gene: TRBV29-1; D gene: TRBD2; J gene: TRBJ2-2; CDR3 DNA: TGCAGCGTTGAAGAATGGGTCGGCGGGGGGAACACCGGGGAGCTGTTTTTT; CDR3 protein: CSVEEWVGGGNTGELFF
clone size: many; V gene: TRBV12-3/TRBV12-4; D gene: NA; J gene: TRBJ1-5; CDR3 DNA: TGTGCCAGCGGGCGTTATAGCAATCAGCCCCAGCATTTT; CDR3 protein: CASGRYSNQPQHF
clone size: few; V gene: TRBV28; D gene: NA; J gene: TRBJ2-2; CDR3 DNA: TGTGCCAGCAGTTTATATCCAAGGGGATACACCGGGGAGCTGTTTTTT; CDR3 protein: CASSLYPRGYTGELFF
clone size: few; V gene: TRBV5-1; D gene: TRBD2; J gene: TRBJ2-3; CDR3 DNA: TGCGCCAGCAGCTTGGAAACTAGCGGGAGGTTCACAGATACGCAGTATTTT; CDR3 protein: CASSLETSGRFTDTQYF
clone size: NA; V gene: TRBV6-5; D gene: TRBD1; J gene: TRBJ2-3; CDR3 DNA: TGTGCCAGCAGTTACCAATCACAGGGGTTTGGGGTAGGAGATACGCAGTATTTT; CDR3 protein: CASSYQSQGFGVGDTQYF
clone size: NA; V gene: TRBV20-1; D gene: NA; J gene: TRBJ2-2; CDR3 DNA: TGCAGTGCTACACACAGGGAGGAGGCCACCGGGGAGCTGTTTTTT; CDR3 protein: CSATHREEATGELFF
clone size: NA; V gene: TRBV29-1; D gene: TRBD1; J gene: TRBJ2-7; CDR3 DNA: TGCAGCGCCGTTACGACGGACAGGGGCTACGAGCAGTACTTC; CDR3 protein: CSAVTTDRGYEQYF
clone size: few; V gene: TRBV29-1; D gene: TRBD1; J gene: TRBJ2-7; CDR3 DNA: TGCAGCGTTGTGGGACAGGGAAACGAGCAGTACTTC; CDR3 protein: CSVVGQGNEQYF
clone size: many; V gene: TRBV7-9; D gene: NA; J gene: TRBJ2-7; CDR3 DNA: TGTGCCAGCAGCCCCGGGAGATTCTCCTACGAGCAGTACTTC; CDR3 protein: CASSPGRFSYEQYF
clone size: NA; V gene: TRBV5-1; D gene: TRBD2; J gene: TRBJ2-1; CDR3 DNA: TGCGCCAGCAGCTTGTCTCTGGGGGGGTACAATGAGCAGTTCTTC; CDR3 protein: CASSLSLGGYNEQFF
clone size: many; V gene: TRBV5-1; D gene: NA; J gene: TRBJ2-1; CDR3 DNA: TGCGCCAGCAGCTACGTTGGACAGTACAATGAGCAGTTCTTC; CDR3 protein: CASSYVGQYNEQFF
clone size: few; V gene: TRBV3-1; D gene: NA; J gene: TRBJ2-5; CDR3 DNA: TGTGCCAGCAGCCAAGGGGTTAGCGGGACCCAGTACTTC; CDR3 protein: CASSQGVSGTQYF
clone size: NA; V gene: TRBV7-9; D gene: NA; J gene: TRBJ2-2; CDR3 DNA: TGTGCCAGCAGCTTCCGGGACCTTAGTGTTGTCACCGGGGAGCTGTTTTTT; CDR3 protein: CASSFRDLSVVTGELFF
clone size: NA; V gene: TRBV7-8; D gene: NA; J gene: TRBJ1-1; CDR3 DNA: TGTGCCAGCAGCTTAGCGATAGATGAAGCTTTCTTT; CDR3 protein: CASSLAIDEAFF
clone size: NA; V gene: TRBV20-1; D gene: TRBD1; J gene: TRBJ2-7; CDR3 DNA: TGCAGTGCTAGGGCTGGACAGGCGTCCTACGAGCAGTACTTC; CDR3 protein: CSARAGQASYEQYF
clone size: many; V gene: TRBV5-6; D gene: NA; J gene: TRBJ2-1; CDR3 DNA: TGTGCCAGCAGCTTATCCGGTCCGGGTGAGCAGTTCTTC; CDR3 protein: CASSLSGPGEQFF
clone size: few; V gene: TRBV6-1; D gene: TRBD2; J gene: TRBJ2-5; CDR3 DNA: TGTGCCAGCAGTGAAGGGCGGGGGACTCGGGAGACCCAGTACTTC; CDR3 protein: CASSEGRGTRETQYF
clone size: few; V gene: TRBV4-3; D gene: NA; J gene: TRBJ2-2; CDR3 DNA: TGCGCCAGCAGCCAAGATGAGGGAGACAACACCGGGGAGCTGTTTTTT; CDR3 protein: CASSQDEGDNTGELFF
clone size: NA; V gene: TRBV7-2; D gene: NA; J gene: TRBJ2-5; CDR3 DNA: TGTGCCAGCAGCTTAGGGGCCCAGAGGGAAGAGACCCAGTACTTC; CDR3 protein: CASSLGAQREETQYF
clone size: NA; V gene: TRBV7-2; D gene: NA; J gene: TRBJ1-5; CDR3 DNA: TGTGCCAGCAGCTTACCCAATCAGCCCCAGCATTTT; CDR3 protein: CASSLPNQPQHF
clone size: few; V gene: TRBV7-2; D gene: NA; J gene: TRBJ2-7; CDR3 DNA: TGTGCCAGCAGCCCCCGACGGGACACCCTCTACGAGCAGTACTTC; CDR3 protein: CASSPRRDTLYEQYF
clone size: NA; V gene: TRBV5-6; D gene: NA; J gene: TRBJ2-1; CDR3 DNA: TGTGCCAGCAGCTGGGCCAGCTACAATGAGCAGTTCTTC; CDR3 protein: CASSWASYNEQFF
clone size: many; V gene: TRBV6-5; D gene: NA; J gene: TRBJ2-6; CDR3 DNA: TGTGCCAGCAGTCCTCAGGGTCTCGGGGCCAACGTCCTGACTTTC; CDR3 protein: CASSPQGLGANVLTF
clone size: once; V gene: TRBV15; D gene: NA; J gene: TRBJ2-3; CDR3 DNA: TGTGCCACCAGCAGAGCGGTCGATACGCAGTATTTT; CDR3 protein: CATSRAVDTQYF
clone size: few; V gene: TRBV6-5; D gene: NA; J gene: TRBJ2-6; CDR3 DNA: TGTGCCAGCAGTTACGGTTTAGGCTCTGGGGCCAACGTCCTGACTTTC; CDR3 protein: CASSYGLGSGANVLTF
clone size: few; V gene: TRBV7-9; D gene: TRBD1; J gene: TRBJ2-7; CDR3 DNA: TGTGCCAGCAGCACGGTTACAGGGGGCGGTACCTACGAGCAGTACTTC; CDR3 protein: CASSTVTGGGTYEQYF
clone size: few; V gene: TRBV6-1; D gene: NA; J gene: TRBJ1-5; CDR3 DNA: TGTGCCAGCAGTGAAGCGATGCCCGTAGGTTATAGCAATCAGCCCCAGCATTTT; CDR3 protein: CASSEAMPVGYSNQPQHF
clone size: NA; V gene: TRBV5-6; D gene: TRBD1; J gene: TRBJ1-5; CDR3 DNA: TGTGCCAGCAGTTATCGAACATCAGGGGGCATGTTGCAGCCCCAGCATTTT; CDR3 protein: CASSYRTSGGMLQPQHF
clone size: NA; V gene: TRBV20-1; D gene: NA; J gene: TRBJ1-5; CDR3 DNA: TGCAGTGCTAGACCGGGCGGCCAGCCCCAGCATTTT; CDR3 protein: CSARPGGQPQHF
clone size: NA; V gene: TRBV12-3/TRBV12-4; D gene: NA; J gene: TRBJ2-2; CDR3 DNA: TGTGCCAGCAGTTTTAGTCGGAACACCGGGGAGCTGTTTTTT; CDR3 protein: CASSFSRNTGELFF
clone size: NA; V gene: TRBV6-5; D gene: NA; J gene: TRBJ2-3; CDR3 DNA: TGTGCCAGCAACCCCGGTGGGCTTCCAGATACGCAGTATTTT; CDR3 protein: CASNPGGLPDTQYF